Presented here are 28 T cell receptor beta chains from one specimen sequenced in a study of cytomegalovirus exposure and HLA in healthy donors. Primers included in the PCR were 60 Vbeta and 13 Jbeta primers. Using immunoSEQ multiplex PCR, the repertoire was profiled, and TCRdb retains in-frame clones only, with some absent. The table lists roughly 140,000 clones, roughly three quarters of them singletons, with about 3.5% in the top ten. Material for sequencing was PBMCs. The receptors derive from a human donor in good health.

This rearrangement joins TRBV7-8 to TRBJ2-7; maybe TRBD2 (6 bases). The germline CDR1 and CDR2 sequences are SGHVS and FQNEAQ. V was clipped by 3 bases and J by 2 bases, with 8 bases between them. The CDR3 has 13 residues. This chain's CDR3 is CASSFGGTYEQYF. The CDR3 nucleotides read TGTGCCAGCAGCTTCGGCGGGACCTACGAGCAGTACTTC.

The rearrangement links TRBV29-1 to TRBJ1-1; weak D call: TRBD1 (5 bases). V lost 4 bases and J lost 8, with 14 bases in between. CDR1 is SQVTM, CDR2 ANQGSEA, per germline. CDR3 size: 12 residues. The CDR3 coding sequence is TGCAGCGTTGCGACAGAGACGACCGAAGCTTTCTTT. The encoded protein is CSVATETTEAFF. The whole variable domain, filled in from reference TRBV29-1 and TRBJ1-1, reads SAVISQKPSRDICQRGTSLTIQCQVDSQVTMMFWYRQQPGQSLTLIATANQGSEATYESGFVIDKFPISRPNLTFSTLTVSNMSPEDSSIYLCSVATETTEAFFGQGTRLTVV.

To note about this clone: Other DNA sequences in this specimen translate into the identical CDR3. This chain links TRBV5-4 with TRBJ2-7, with a possible D match to TRBD1 (6 bases). This CDR3 is 14 amino acids long. V shed 0 bases and J shed 4 bases, with 11 bases lying between them. Germline V gene sequence: CDR1 SGHNT, CDR2 YYREEE (reference sequence). CDR3 nucleotides: TGTGCCAGCAGCTTGGGCAGGGGTGGATACGAGCAGTACTTC. It yields the protein CASSLGRGGYEQYF.

Of note for this clone: Other DNA sequences in this sample translate to the same CDR3. The rearrangement links TRBV20-1 to TRBJ1-5; D is unclear. V lost 3 bases and J lost 7, with 7 bases in between. Germline V gene data show CDR1 as DFQATT and CDR2 as SNEGSKA (reference sequence). The CDR3 runs to 11 residues. The CDR3 DNA sequence: TGCAGTGCTAGGGCGGGGCAGCCCCAGCATTTT. Its protein product is CSARAGQPQHF.

This chain links TRBV7-9 with TRBJ2-3, with TRBD2 identical over 12 bases. Germline lookup yields CDR1 SEHNR and CDR2 FQNEAQ (reference sequence). V shed 1 base, J shed 5 bases, and the junction held 4 bases outside the gene matches. This CDR3 has 16 residues. CDR3 in amino acids: CASSLDLAGGQDTQYF. CDR3 DNA sequence: TGTGCCAGCAGCTTAGATCTAGCGGGGGGGCAAGATACGCAGTATTTT.

The chain carries TRBV28 and TRBJ1-1, with a weak D call TRBD1 (5 bases). The CDR3 consists of 15 residues. Trimming shortened V by 6 bases and J by 6 bases, and 20 bases separated the two germline ends. The germline V gene encodes CDR1 MDHEN and CDR2 SYDVKM. The CDR3 sequence: CASRGPGDHRAEAFF. DNA for the CDR3: TGTGCCAGCAGGGGACCGGGGGACCACCGCGCTGAAGCTTTCTTT.

The V call is TRBV28, the J call TRBJ1-1; no reliable D call. The V gene lost 2 bases and the J gene lost 4 bases, with 11 bases spanning the gap. Germline lookup yields CDR1 MDHEN and CDR2 SYDVKM. The CDR3 length is 14 residues. CDR3 bases: TGTGCCAGCAGTTTACCCCCGGAGAGCACTGAAGCTTTCTTT. Translated, it gives CASSLPPESTEAFF.

The chain links TRBV4-1 to TRBJ1-1; the match to TRBD1 covers 12 bases. Per the germline V gene, CDR1 is MGHRA and CDR2 is YSYEKL. V was clipped by 3 bases and J by 7 bases; unmatched bases: 9. The CDR3 runs 16 residues. The DNA for the CDR3 is TGCGCCAGCAGCCAGGGGTGGGACAGGGGGCATAGTGAAGCTTTCTTT. Protein sequence: CASSQGWDRGHSEAFF.

This sequence joins TRBV7-8 and TRBJ2-3, with TRBD1 matching over 8 bases. CDR3 size: 14 residues. Germline V gene lookup returns CDR1 SGHVS and CDR2 FQNEAQ. V lost 4 bases to trimming and J lost 2 bases; unmatched junction nucleotides: 2. DNA for the CDR3: TGTGCCAGCAGCTCGGACAGGGCCACAGATACGCAGTATTTT. This encodes CASSSDRATDTQYF.

Notes on this clone: Different DNA sequences within this sample yield the same CDR3. This rearrangement joins TRBV11-2 to TRBJ2-7, with D unclear. The CDR3 totals 11 residues. V lost 6 bases to trimming and J lost 1 base, with 4 bases between them. Looked up from germline, CDR1 is SGHAT and CDR2 is FQNNGV. The CDR3, as DNA: TGTGCCAGCAGTCCGTCCTACGAGCAGTACTTC. Translating gives CASSPSYEQYF.

V and J are TRBV19 and TRBJ1-3; D not resolved. CDR1 and CDR2 (germline): LNHDA, SQIVND (reference sequence). CDR3 length: 13 residues. V dropped 5 bases and J dropped 7 bases, with 12 bases sitting between them. CDR3 sequence: CASSAQHRNTIYF. The CDR3 nucleotides read TGTGCCAGTAGTGCCCAACACCGCAACACCATATATTTT. Drawing the rest from reference TRBV19 and TRBJ1-3, the complete variable domain is DGGITQSPKYLFRKEGQNVTLSCEQNLNHDAMYWYRQDPGQGLRLIYYSQIVNDFQKGDIAEGYSVSREKKESFPLTVTSAQKNPTAFYLCASSAQHRNTIYFGEGSWLTVV.

This clone was recorded a few times. V and J are TRBV9 and TRBJ2-1, with TRBD2 identical over 9 bases. The germline CDR1 and CDR2 sequences are SGDLS and YYNGEE. V dropped 0 bases and J dropped 4; count of bases not matched to a gene: 5. This CDR3 contains 16 residues. The CDR3 region has the DNA TGTGCCAGCAGCGTAGATGGCGGGAGGGGATACAATGAGCAGTTCTTC. Translated: CASSVDGGRGYNEQFF.

The V gene is TRBV20-1, the J gene TRBJ2-5, with D possibly TRBD2 on 6 matching bases. The V gene lost 1 base and the J gene lost 12 bases, with 12 bases spanning the gap. Germline V CDR1 and CDR2: DFQATT, SNEGSKA (reference sequence). The CDR3 covers 11 residues. As DNA, the CDR3 is TGCAGTGCTAGAGTGAGAGGGGAGGAGTACTTC. Translating gives CSARVRGEEYF.

This CDR3 is CASSSSGEAFF. The CDR3 DNA reads TGTGCCAGCAGTAGCTCCGGGGAAGCTTTCTTT. The rearrangement links TRBV25-1 to TRBJ1-1; D gene uncertain. The germline gives CDR1 MGHDK, CDR2 SYGVNS. Trimming cost V 5 bases and J 8 bases, with 9 bases left between them. This CDR3 is 11 amino acids long.

The table lists this clone with a count of one. The chain combines TRBV7-6 with TRBJ2-2, with D possibly TRBD2 on 6 matching bases. Germline V gene sequence: CDR1 SGHVS, CDR2 FNYEAQ. This CDR3 is built from 14 residues. V gave up 5 bases and J gave up 3 bases, with 10 bases separating them. CDR3 amino acids: CASSPSGDTGELFF. CDR3 sequence (DNA): TGTGCCAGCAGCCCCTCGGGGGACACCGGGGAGCTGTTTTTT.

The chain is built from TRBV6-5 and TRBJ1-5; D perhaps matches TRBD1 (6 bases). V dropped 7 bases and J dropped 0 bases, with 13 bases sitting between them. Germline lookup yields CDR1 MNHEY and CDR2 SVGAGI. The length of the CDR3 is 15 residues. CDR3 DNA: TGTGCCAGCAAGGGGGACGGTAATAGCAATCAGCCCCAGCATTTT. Amino acid sequence: CASKGDGNSNQPQHF.

The chain joins TRBV15 to TRBJ1-3, with a weak D call TRBD1 (6 bases). CDR3 length equals 13 residues. The germline CDR1 and CDR2 sequences are LNHNV and YYDKDF (reference sequence). V dropped 4 bases and J dropped 10 bases, with 14 bases sitting between them. The DNA of the CDR3 is TGTGCCACCAGCACACAGGGATTTTCGACCATATATTTT. This gives the protein CATSTQGFSTIYF.

V and J are TRBV7-9 and TRBJ1-1; D remains ambiguous. This CDR3 contains 14 residues. Germline assignment: CDR1 SEHNR and CDR2 FQNEAQ (reference sequence). With 11 bases removed from V and 6 bases from J, the gap between germline ends came to 22 bases. CDR3 bases: TGTGCCTGCTACCCCGGGTGGGTAGGCCCTGAAGCTTTCTTT. It is translated as CACYPGWVGPEAFF.

V gene TRBV2 combines with J gene TRBJ2-3; D might be TRBD1 (6 bases). CDR3 length: 15 amino acids. In germline, CDR1 is SNHLY, CDR2 FYNNEI. Trimming shortened V by 0 bases and J by 5 bases, and 12 bases separated the two germline ends. CDR3 sequence reads: CASSEAFEQGDTQYF. The CDR3 coding sequence is TGTGCCAGCAGTGAAGCCTTCGAACAGGGAGATACGCAGTATTTT.

Comments on this clone: One end of the junction fails to match germline, which may point to a read error. The chain employs TRBV7-9 and TRBJ2-7, with 9 bases matching TRBD1. The germline V gene encodes CDR1 SEHNR and CDR2 FQNEAQ (reference sequence). This CDR3 comprises 18 residues. CDR3 protein: CSSSLQTGGVVWPYEQYF. CDR3 nucleotide sequence: TGTTCCAGCAGCTTACAGACAGGGGGGGTGGTTTGGCCCTACGAGCAGTACTTC.

This chain uses TRBV30 with TRBJ2-7, with 9 bases fitting TRBD2. The ends lost 0 bases at V and 4 bases at J; junction bases unmatched: 10. The CDR3 covers 16 residues. Germline V gene lookup returns CDR1 GTSNPN and CDR2 SVGIG (reference sequence). DNA for the CDR3: TGTGCCTGGAGTGTTGGGCTAGCGGGAAAAGATTACGAGCAGTACTTC. Protein: CAWSVGLAGKDYEQYF.

Remarks on this clone: The same CDR3 also results from other DNA sequences found in this sample. The chain carries TRBV19 and TRBJ2-3; 9 nucleotides match TRBD2. The CDR3 runs to 15 residues. Germline CDR1 and CDR2: LNHDA and SQIVND (reference sequence). Trimming removed 8 bases from V and 0 bases from J; junction bases left unmatched: 6. The CDR3 protein is CASGASGESTDTQYF. The CDR3 bases are TGTGCCAGTGGGGCTAGCGGGGAGAGCACAGATACGCAGTATTTT.

This clone was counted once. The rearrangement uses TRBV4-1 and TRBJ2-5, with 11 bases aligning to TRBD2. The J call may be wrong; the DNA end is better matched by TRBJ2-7. The length of the CDR3 is 15 residues. The V gene's germline CDR1 is MGHRA and CDR2 YSYEKL. CDR3 nucleotide sequence: TGCGCCAGCAGCCACGTCGGGACTAGCGGTTACGAGCAGTACTTC. As protein: CASSHVGTSGYEQYF.

The chain recombines TRBV15 with TRBJ2-7; possibly TRBD2 for D (5 bases). Germline CDR1 reads LNHNV; CDR2 reads YYDKDF (reference sequence). CDR3 length: 11 residues. Trimming took off 5 bases at V and 12 bases at J, with 14 bases between the two ends. The CDR3, as DNA: TGTGCCACCAGCTTCCGGGAACGGACGTACTTC. Its protein product is CATSFRERTYF.

V and J are TRBV6-5 and TRBJ1-2; D remains unclear. V was clipped by 6 bases and J by 8 bases, with 19 bases between them. The CDR3 consists of 14 residues. CDR1 and CDR2 (germline): MNHEY, SVGAGI. The CDR3, as DNA: TGTGCCAGCAGCTTGTTCTTGGGCCTGGCCGGCTACACCTTC. Translation gives CASSLFLGLAGYTF.

The rearrangement uses TRBV6-1 and TRBJ1-1, with 11 bases aligning to TRBD1. V shed 2 bases and J 3 bases; nucleotides not matched to a gene: 8. The germline V gene encodes CDR1 MNHNS and CDR2 SASEGT. This CDR3 comprises 17 residues. CDR3 nucleotides: TGTGCCAGCAGTGAACTGGACAGGGGGCTTCCCGACACTGAAGCTTTCTTT. Its protein product is CASSELDRGLPDTEAFF.

The rearrangement uses TRBV14 and TRBJ2-1; D not resolved. This CDR3 contains 14 residues. Germline V CDR1 and CDR2: SGHDN, FVKESK. V shed 4 bases and J shed 0 bases, with 7 bases lying between them. DNA of the CDR3: TGTGCCAGCAGCCGAGCTAGCTCCTACAATGAGCAGTTCTTC. This translates into CASSRASSYNEQFF.

The rearrangement links TRBV6-6 to TRBJ2-1; 10 bases map to TRBD2. V was pared by 2 bases and J by 5 bases, with 3 bases of the junction left unmatched. This CDR3 region has 15 residues. Germline values: CDR1 MNHNY, CDR2 SVGAGI (reference sequence). The CDR3 DNA reads TGTGCCAGCAGTTACCTTCTAGCGGGGGACAATGAGCAGTTCTTC. This codes for CASSYLLAGDNEQFF.